The sequence of this T cell receptor (beta chain) was determined in a study of vaccination effects on CD4 cells after COVID-19. Study-wide findings and caveats: Cross-reaction with common cold coronaviruses was seen in only 1 of 255 vaccine-induced clones from healthy vaccinees. Clones arising from infection and from vaccination showed marked clonal contraction late after vaccination.

Germline-derived CDR1 and CDR2 are MNHEY and SVGAGI. V dropped 1 base and J dropped 4 bases, with 14 bases sitting between them. CDR3 length: 16 amino acids. Ahead of sequencing, the ViraFEST assay grew antigen-specific CD4+ T cells using viral peptide pools. A 10-day culture period preceded the isolation of CD4+ T cells. It was two doses of either the BNT162b2 or mRNA-1273 vaccine that participants received. Each vaccine recipient was nucleocapsid antibody negative and had no prior SARS-CoV-2 infection. The authors replaced half the medium with IL-2 medium on days 3 and 7. Sequencing used immunoSEQ multiplex PCR; TCRdb keeps in-frame clones, though not all of them. Of some 30,000 clones listed, about four fifths are singletons. This clone was counted once. What it recognizes is unknown.

The material sequenced was CD4+ T cells from PBMCs cultured with HCoV-NL63 spike peptides, taken after COVID-19 vaccination. The J gene is TRBJ1-3, the V gene TRBV6-5; D may be TRBD1 (5 bases). The sequence was obtained from a human donor who received a COVID-19 vaccine. Some clones in this sample may be carry-over from other donors' samples. The CDR3 DNA follows: TGTGCCAGCAGTTACTATACGACAGACCCCGGAAACACCATATATTTT. Translation gives CASSYYTTDPGNTIYF.